This T cell receptor beta chain emerged from a study of cytomegalovirus exposure and HLA in healthy donors. This CDR3 spans 12 amino acids. V was shortened by 9 bases and J by 4 bases, with 12 bases between the two germline ends. Germline values: CDR1 MDHEN, CDR2 SYDVKM. The study ran its PCR with 60 Vbeta and 13 Jbeta primers. The table came from immunoSEQ multiplex PCR; TCRdb's copy has only in-frame clones and leaves some out. The data show 90,000 to 130,000 clones, roughly four fifths seen once. Sequencing was carried out using PBMCs. The TCR was taken from a woman aged 25 to 39 in good health and CMV-seronegative. The chain combines TRBV28 with TRBJ1-2; D call uncertain. CDR3: CASRTDIYGYTF. In DNA form, the CDR3 reads TGTGCCAGTCGGACTGATATCTATGGCTACACCTTC.